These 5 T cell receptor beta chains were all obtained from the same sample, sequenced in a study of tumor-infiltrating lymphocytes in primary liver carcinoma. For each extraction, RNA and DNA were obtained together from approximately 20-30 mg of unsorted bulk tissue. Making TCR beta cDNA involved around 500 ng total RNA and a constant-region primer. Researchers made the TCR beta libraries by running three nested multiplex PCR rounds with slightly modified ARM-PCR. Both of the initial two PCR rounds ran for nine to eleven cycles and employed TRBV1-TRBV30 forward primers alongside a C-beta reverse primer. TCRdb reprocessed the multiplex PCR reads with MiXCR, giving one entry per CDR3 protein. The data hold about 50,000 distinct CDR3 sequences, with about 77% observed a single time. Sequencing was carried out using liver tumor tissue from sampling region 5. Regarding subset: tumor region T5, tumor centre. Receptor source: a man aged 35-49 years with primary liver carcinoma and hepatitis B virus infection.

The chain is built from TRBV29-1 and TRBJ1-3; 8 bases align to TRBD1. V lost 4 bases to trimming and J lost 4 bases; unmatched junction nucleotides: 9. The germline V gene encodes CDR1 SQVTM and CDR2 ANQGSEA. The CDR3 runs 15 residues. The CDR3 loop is CSVVGCRGRGNTIYF. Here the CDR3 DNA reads TGCAGCGTTGTGGGATGCAGGGGGCGAGGAAACACCATATATTTT.

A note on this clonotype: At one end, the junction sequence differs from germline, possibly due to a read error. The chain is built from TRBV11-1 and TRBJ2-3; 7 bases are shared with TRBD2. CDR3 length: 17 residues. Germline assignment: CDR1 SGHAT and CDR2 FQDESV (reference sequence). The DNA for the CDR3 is TGTGCCAGCAGCTTAGCTCGGACTAGTGAGTCCACAGATACGCAATATTTT. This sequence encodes CASSLARTSESTDTQYF.

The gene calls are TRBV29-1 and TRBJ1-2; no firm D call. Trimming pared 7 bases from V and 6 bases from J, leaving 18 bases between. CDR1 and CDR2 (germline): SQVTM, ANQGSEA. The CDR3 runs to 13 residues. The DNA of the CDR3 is TGCAGCGCCAACCTGGGAGACGACCATGGCTACACCTTC. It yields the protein CSANLGDDHGYTF.

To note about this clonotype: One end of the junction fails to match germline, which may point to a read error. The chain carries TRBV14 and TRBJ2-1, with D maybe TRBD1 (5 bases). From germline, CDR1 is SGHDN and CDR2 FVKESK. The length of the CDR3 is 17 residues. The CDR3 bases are TGTGCCTGCAGCCACAGACAGCTTTCGAATGCACCCAATGAGCAGTTCTTC. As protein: CACSHRQLSNAPNEQFF.

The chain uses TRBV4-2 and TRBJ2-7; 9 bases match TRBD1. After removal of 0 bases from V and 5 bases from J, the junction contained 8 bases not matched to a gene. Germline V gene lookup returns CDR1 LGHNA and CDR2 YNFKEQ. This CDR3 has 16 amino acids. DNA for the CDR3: TGTGCCAGCAGCCAAGAAGACCGGGACAGGGTCCACGAGCAGTACTTC. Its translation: CASSQEDRDRVHEQYF.